Described below is a single T cell receptor beta chain sequence and its context. Its antigen is still unknown. Per-base qualities were not stored, and no clone one base away is much larger. The data were taken from a study of patients and donors after allogeneic stem cell transplantation (dated by TCRdb to 2018 to 2021). CDR1 and CDR2, looked up from the germline V gene, are MNHEY and SVGAGI. Taken from cysteine to phenylalanine, the CDR3 has 15 residues. The read is trimmed to its CDR3 DNA, 45 bases read in frame from base 1. V sheds 2 bases and J sheds 3 bases, leaving 12 bases between their ends. The method was RT-PCR. The sequencer was a NextSeq 550. TCRdb took the public reads, trimmed them with fastp at Q25, ran MiXCR for clone calling and kept in-frame beta chains. Rows are combined by CDR3 protein, so each entry shows the most common genes and DNA. Within this sample are about a million distinct CDR3 sequences, with 18% of them counted one time only. Under 6.5% of the sample goes to the ten largest clones.

The sequenced material came from blood, either unsorted or a sorted T cell fraction (not recorded which). The chain employs TRBV6-5 and TRBJ2-3; the D gene is possibly TRBD2, with 7 bases matching. The sequence derives from a human donor who was either an allogeneic HSCT recipient or a stem cell or donor lymphocyte infusion donor (not recorded which). It is not recorded whose cells these are; they may come from a transplant donor. For the CDR3, the sequence is CASSYGGGVTDTQYF. The nucleotide sequence is TGTGCCAGCAGTTACGGCGGGGGCGTTACAGATACGCAGTATTTT.